Each of the 5 T cell receptor beta chains below was sequenced from the same sample in a study of STAT5B mutations in CD4+ large granular lymphocyte leukemia. Method: immunoSEQ multiplex PCR; TCRdb's copy keeps in-frame clones and lacks some. Of fewer than 35,000 clones in the sample, around four fifths are singletons; the top ten hold approximately 2.5%. The sample comprised CD4+ T cells from blood buffy coats. The receptors stem from a human donor in good health.

This rearrangement joins TRBV12-2 to TRBJ2-1. TRBV12-2 corresponds to a pseudogene. The CDR3 sequence is 16 residues long. CDR3 residues: CASRWVRREKYNEQFF. DNA for the CDR3: TGTGCAAGTCGCTGGGTGCGTCGAGAAAAATACAATGAGCAGTTCTTC.

The rearrangement uses TRBV11-2 and TRBJ2-1, with D tentatively TRBD2 (6 bases). V was trimmed by 5 bases and J by 8 bases, leaving 13 bases between them. Germline CDR1 and CDR2: SGHAT and FQNNGV. This CDR3 comprises 13 residues. The chain's CDR3 is CASSTRLGDEQFF. CDR3 DNA: TGTGCCAGCAGCACCCGACTAGGGGATGAGCAGTTCTTC.

This chain connects TRBV4-3 to TRBJ1-5, with 7 bases aligning to TRBD1. V lost 1 base and J lost 5; bases outside the gene matches: 5. This CDR3 is 15 amino acids long. Germline lookup yields CDR1 LGHNA and CDR2 YSLEER. CDR3 in amino acids: CASSQGRGPDQPQHF. DNA of the CDR3: TGCGCCAGCAGCCAAGGAAGGGGGCCGGATCAGCCCCAGCATTTT.

The genes are TRBV5-6 and TRBJ1-4, with D possibly being TRBD1 (6 bases). The germline V gene encodes CDR1 SGHDT and CDR2 YYEEEE. The length of the CDR3 is 15 residues. The germline V and J ends were trimmed by 2 bases and 12 bases, with 20 bases remaining between them. The CDR3 sequence is CASSFRGGETGELFF. The CDR3 bases are TGTGCCAGCAGCTTCCGCGGGGGGGAGACAGGAGAACTGTTTTTT. Supplemented by reference TRBV5-6 and TRBJ1-4, the full variable domain reads DAGVTQSPTHLIKTRGQQVTLRCSPKSGHDTVSWYQQALGQGPQFIFQYYEEEERQRGNFPDRFSGHQFPNYSSELNVNALLLGDSALYLCASSFRGGETGELFFGSGTQLSVL.

The rearrangement links TRBV6-6 to TRBJ2-1, with D tentatively TRBD1 (6 bases). This CDR3 spans 12 amino acids. Germline V lookup: CDR1 MNHNY, CDR2 SVGAGI (reference sequence). Trimming removed 8 bases from V and 4 bases from J, with 9 bases in between. DNA for the CDR3: TGTGCCAGCTTGGGGGCGTACAATGAGCAGTTCTTC. It specifies CASLGAYNEQFF.